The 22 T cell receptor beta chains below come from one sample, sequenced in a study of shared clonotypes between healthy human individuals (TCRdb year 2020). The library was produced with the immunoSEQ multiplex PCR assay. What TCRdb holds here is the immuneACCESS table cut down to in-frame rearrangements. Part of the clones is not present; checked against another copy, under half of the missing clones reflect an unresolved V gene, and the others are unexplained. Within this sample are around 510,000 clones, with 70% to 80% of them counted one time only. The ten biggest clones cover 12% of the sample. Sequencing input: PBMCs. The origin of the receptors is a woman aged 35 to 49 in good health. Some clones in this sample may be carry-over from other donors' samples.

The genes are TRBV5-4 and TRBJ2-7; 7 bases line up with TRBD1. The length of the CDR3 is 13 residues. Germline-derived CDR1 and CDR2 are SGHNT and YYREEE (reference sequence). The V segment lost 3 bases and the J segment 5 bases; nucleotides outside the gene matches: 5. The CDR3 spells CASSSTGVDEQYF. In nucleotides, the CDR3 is TGTGCCAGCAGCTCCACAGGGGTGGACGAGCAGTACTTC.

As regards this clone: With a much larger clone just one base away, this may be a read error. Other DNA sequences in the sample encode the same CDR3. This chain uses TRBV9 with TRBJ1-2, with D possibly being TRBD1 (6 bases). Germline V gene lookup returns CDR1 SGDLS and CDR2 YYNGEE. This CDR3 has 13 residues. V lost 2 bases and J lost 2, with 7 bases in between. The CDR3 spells CASSVDRNYGYTF. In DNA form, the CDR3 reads TGTGCCAGCAGCGTCGACAGGAACTATGGCTACACCTTC.

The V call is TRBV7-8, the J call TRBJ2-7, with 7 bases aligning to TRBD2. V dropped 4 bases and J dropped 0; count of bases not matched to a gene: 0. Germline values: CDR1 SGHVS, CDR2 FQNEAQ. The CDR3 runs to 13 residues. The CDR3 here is CASSWTSSYEQYF. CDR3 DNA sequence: TGTGCCAGCAGCTGGACTAGCTCCTACGAGCAGTACTTC.

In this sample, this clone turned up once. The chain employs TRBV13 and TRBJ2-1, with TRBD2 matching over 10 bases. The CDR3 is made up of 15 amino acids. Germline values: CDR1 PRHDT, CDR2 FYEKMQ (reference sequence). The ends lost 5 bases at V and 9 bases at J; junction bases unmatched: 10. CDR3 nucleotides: TGTGCCAGCAGCCGACTCGGGACTAGCGTTAGTGAGCAGTTCTTC. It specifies CASSRLGTSVSEQFF.

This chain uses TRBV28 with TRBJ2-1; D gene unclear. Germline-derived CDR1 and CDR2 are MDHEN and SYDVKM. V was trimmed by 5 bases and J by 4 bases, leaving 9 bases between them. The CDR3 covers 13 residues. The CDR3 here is CASSEVAYNEQFF. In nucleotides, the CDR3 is TGTGCCAGCAGTGAGGTAGCTTACAATGAGCAGTTCTTC.

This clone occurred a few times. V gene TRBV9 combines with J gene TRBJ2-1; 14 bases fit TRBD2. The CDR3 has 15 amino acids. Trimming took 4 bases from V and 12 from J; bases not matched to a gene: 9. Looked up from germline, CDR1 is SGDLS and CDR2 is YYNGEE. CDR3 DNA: TGTGCCAGCAGCCCCGGGACTAGCGGGAGTGAAGGGCAGTTCTTC. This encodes CASSPGTSGSEGQFF.

The CDR3 DNA sequence: TGTGCCAGCTTACAGATACGACAGGACCGAGAAGCTTTCTTT. Translation gives CASLQIRQDREAFF. V is TRBV28 and J is TRBJ1-1; D is perhaps TRBD1 (6 bases). Trimming shortened V by 8 bases and J by 8 bases, and 21 bases separated the two germline ends. Germline assignment: CDR1 MDHEN and CDR2 SYDVKM. CDR3 length: 14 residues.

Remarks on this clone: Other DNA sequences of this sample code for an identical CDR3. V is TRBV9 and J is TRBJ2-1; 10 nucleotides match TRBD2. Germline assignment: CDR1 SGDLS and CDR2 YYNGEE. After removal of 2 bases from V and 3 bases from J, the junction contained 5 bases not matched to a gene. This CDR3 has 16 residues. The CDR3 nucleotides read TGTGCCAGCAGCGTGGCTAGCGGGAGTGTCTACAATGAGCAGTTCTTC. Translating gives CASSVASGSVYNEQFF.

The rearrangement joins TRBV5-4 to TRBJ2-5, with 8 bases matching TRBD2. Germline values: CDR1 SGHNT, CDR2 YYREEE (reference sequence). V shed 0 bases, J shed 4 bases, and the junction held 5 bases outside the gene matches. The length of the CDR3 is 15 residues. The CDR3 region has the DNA TGTGCCAGCAGCTTGGATCCGGGAGGGGGAGAGACCCAGTACTTC. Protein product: CASSLDPGGGETQYF.

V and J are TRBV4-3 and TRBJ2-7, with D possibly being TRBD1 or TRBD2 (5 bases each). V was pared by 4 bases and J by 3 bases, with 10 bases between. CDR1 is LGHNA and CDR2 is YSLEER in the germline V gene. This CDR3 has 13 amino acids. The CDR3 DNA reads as TGCGCCAGCAGCCTCGGGACGGACTACGAGCAGTACTTC. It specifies CASSLGTDYEQYF.

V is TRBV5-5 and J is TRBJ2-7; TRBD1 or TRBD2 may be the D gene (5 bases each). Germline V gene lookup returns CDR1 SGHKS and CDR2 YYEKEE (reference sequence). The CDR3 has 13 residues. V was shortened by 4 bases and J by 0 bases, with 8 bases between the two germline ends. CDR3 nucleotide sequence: TGTGCCAGCAGCCGGGGACCCTCCTACGAGCAGTACTTC. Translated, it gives CASSRGPSYEQYF.

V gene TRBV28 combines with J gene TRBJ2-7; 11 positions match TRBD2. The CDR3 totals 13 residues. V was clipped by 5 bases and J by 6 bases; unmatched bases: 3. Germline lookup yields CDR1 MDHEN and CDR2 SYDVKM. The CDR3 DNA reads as TGTGCCAGCAGTATCGGACTAGCGGGCGAGCAGTACTTC. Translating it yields CASSIGLAGEQYF.

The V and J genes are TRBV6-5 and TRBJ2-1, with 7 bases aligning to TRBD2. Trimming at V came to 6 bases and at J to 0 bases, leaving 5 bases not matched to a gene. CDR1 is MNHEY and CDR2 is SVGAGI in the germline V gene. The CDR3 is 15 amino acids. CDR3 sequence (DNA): TGTGCCAGCAGCCCCGGGACTATCTCCTACAATGAGCAGTTCTTC. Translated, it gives CASSPGTISYNEQFF.

The CDR3 DNA reads TGTGCCAGCAGCCTGACAGGGGAACACGATCAGCCCCAGCATTTT. Translating it yields CASSLTGEHDQPQHF. The rearrangement links TRBV12-1 to TRBJ1-5; no check of the table's D call, TRBD1, against the DNA was made. TRBV12-1 is a pseudogene locus. CDR3 length equals 15 residues.

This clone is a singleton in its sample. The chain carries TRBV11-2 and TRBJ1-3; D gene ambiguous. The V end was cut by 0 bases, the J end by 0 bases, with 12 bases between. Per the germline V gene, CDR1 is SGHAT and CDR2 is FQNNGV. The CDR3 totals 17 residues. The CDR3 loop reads CASSLDQALSSGNTIYF. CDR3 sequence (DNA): TGTGCCAGCAGCTTAGATCAGGCCTTGAGCTCTGGAAACACCATATATTTT.

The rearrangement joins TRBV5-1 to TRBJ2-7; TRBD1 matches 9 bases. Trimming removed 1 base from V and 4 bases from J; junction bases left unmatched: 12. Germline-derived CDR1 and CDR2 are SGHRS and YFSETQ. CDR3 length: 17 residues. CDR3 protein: CASSLSGTGSVGYEQYF. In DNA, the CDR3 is TGCGCCAGCAGCTTGTCTGGGACAGGGTCCGTAGGGTACGAGCAGTACTTC.

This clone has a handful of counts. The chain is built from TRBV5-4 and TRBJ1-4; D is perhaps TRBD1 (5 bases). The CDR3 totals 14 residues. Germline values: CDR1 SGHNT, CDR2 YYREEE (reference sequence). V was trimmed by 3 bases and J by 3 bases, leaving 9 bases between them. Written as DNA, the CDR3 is TGTGCCAGCAGCTGGGACCGATCTAATGAAAAACTGTTTTTT. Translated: CASSWDRSNEKLFF.

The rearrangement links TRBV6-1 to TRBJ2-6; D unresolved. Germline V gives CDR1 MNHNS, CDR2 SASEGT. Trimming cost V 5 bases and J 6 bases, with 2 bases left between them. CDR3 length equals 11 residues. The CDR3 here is CASSQANVLTF. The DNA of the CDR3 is TGTGCCAGCAGTCAGGCCAACGTCCTGACTTTC.

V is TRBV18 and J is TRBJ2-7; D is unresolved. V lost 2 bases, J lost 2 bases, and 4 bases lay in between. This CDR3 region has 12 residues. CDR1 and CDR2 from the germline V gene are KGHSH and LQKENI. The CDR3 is CASSPFPYEQYF. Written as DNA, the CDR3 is TGTGCCAGCTCACCATTCCCCTACGAGCAGTACTTC.

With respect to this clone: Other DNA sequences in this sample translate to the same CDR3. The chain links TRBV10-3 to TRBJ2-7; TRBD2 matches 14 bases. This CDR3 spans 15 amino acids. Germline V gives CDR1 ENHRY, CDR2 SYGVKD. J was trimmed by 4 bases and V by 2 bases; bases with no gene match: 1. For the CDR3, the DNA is TGTGCCATCAGTGAGGGGACTAGCGGGAGTTACGAGCAGTACTTC. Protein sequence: CAISEGTSGSYEQYF.

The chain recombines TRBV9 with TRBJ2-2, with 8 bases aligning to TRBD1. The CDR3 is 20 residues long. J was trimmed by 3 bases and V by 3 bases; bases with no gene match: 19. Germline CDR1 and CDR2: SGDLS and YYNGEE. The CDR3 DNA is TGTGCCAGCAGCGAGCGACAGGGGCCCGACCACCCCCCTGACACCGGGGAGCTGTTTTTT. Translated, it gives CASSERQGPDHPPDTGELFF. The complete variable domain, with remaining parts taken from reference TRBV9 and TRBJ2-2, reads DSGVTQTPKHLITATGQRVTLRCSPRSGDLSVYWYQQSLDQGLQFLIQYYNGEERAKGNILERFSAQQFPDLHSELNLSSLELGDSALYFCASSERQGPDHPPDTGELFFGEGSRLTVL.

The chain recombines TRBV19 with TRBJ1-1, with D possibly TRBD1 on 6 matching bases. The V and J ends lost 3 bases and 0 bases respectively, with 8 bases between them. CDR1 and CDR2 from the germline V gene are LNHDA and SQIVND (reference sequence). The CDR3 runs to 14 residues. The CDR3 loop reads CASSMGHMNTEAFF. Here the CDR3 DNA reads TGTGCCAGTAGTATGGGACATATGAACACTGAAGCTTTCTTT.